The TCR beta chain described here comes from a study of regulatory T cells in long-lasting Graves disease. As for the study in general: Graves' patients, diagnosed recently, had received antithyroid drugs under 3 months.

HTBI primers from iRepertoire and Arm-PCR of CDR3 regions yielded the TCR beta libraries. MiXCR, run by TCRdb on the multiplex PCR reads, gives a single entry per CDR3 protein. The table includes approximately 400,000 distinct CDR3 sequences, about 15% detected once. Time point meaning: newly diagnosed GD, antithyroid drugs for less than 3 months. PBMCs were the source of the RNA used for TCR sequencing. Study-level findings and limits: Favoring TRBV28, TRBJ1-2 and TRBJ2-5 was a feature seen in persistent disease.

This clonotype was found many times. The antigen remains undetermined. CDR1 is MDHEN and CDR2 is SYDVKM in the germline V gene. This CDR3 is 12 amino acids long. Trimming shortened V by 3 bases and J by 8 bases, and 8 bases separated the two germline ends. Separately, the same data were catalogued under a study of T cells in Graves' hyperthyroidism and ophthalmopathy. That source notes: TCR CDR3 underwent first-round RT-PCR with the HTBI primer set.

The TCR sequence derives from a woman in her thirties with Graves disease. The chain is built from TRBV28 and TRBJ2-1; D not resolved. Source: peripheral blood mononuclear cells (PBMCs), taken at new diagnosis, from a patient treated with antithyroid drugs. The CDR3 coding sequence is TGTGCCAGCAGTTTTGCGTTAGATGAGCAGTTCTTC. Protein product: CASSFALDEQFF.